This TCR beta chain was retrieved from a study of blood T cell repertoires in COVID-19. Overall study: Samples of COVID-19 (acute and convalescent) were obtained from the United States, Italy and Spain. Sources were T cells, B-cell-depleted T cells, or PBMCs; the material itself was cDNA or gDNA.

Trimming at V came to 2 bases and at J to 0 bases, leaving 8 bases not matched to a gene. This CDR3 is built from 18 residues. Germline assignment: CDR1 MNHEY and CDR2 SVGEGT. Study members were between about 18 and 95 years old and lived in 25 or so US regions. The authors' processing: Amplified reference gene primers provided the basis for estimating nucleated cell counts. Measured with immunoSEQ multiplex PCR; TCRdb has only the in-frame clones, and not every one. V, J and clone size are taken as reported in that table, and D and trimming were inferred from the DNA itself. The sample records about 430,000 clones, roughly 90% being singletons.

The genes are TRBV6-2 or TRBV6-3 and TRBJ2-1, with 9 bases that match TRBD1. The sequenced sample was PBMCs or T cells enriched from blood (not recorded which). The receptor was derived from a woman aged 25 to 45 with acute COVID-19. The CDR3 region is CASSYGIWTGVSYNEQFF. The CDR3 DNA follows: TGTGCCAGCAGTTACGGTATATGGACAGGGGTCTCCTACAATGAGCAGTTCTTC.